Below are 3 T cell receptor beta chains sequenced from a single sample in a study of T cells after posttransplantation cyclophosphamide (dated by TCRdb to about 2016). Preparation of the library involved the immunoSEQ multiplex PCR assay. TCRdb retrieved this table from immuneACCESS and kept in-frame rearrangements only. Not all clones are present; in checked studies, unresolved V genes account for under half, and no reason is known for the remainder. The table gives about 14,000 clones for this sample, with none occurring only once. The ten largest clones capture under 25% of the sample. What this sample's treatment or condition label stands for: high-dose cyclophosphamide on days +3 and +4 as single-agent GVHD prophylaxis. Patients in the PTCy group got busulfan and fludarabine conditioning, a marrow graft from a related or unrelated donor, and cyclophosphamide on days +3 and +4. Sequenced material: PBMCs, taken 1162 days after allogeneic stem cell transplant with posttransplant cyclophosphamide. The receptors shown here come from a female patient in her thirties or forties who received an allogeneic stem cell transplant from a related donor, was CMV-positive, and had no GVHD. A transplant means some T cells may be of graft donor rather than patient origin.

This clone turned up a few times. The V call is TRBV19, the J call TRBJ2-7; D is undetermined. V was shortened by 0 bases and J by 2 bases, with 5 bases between the two germline ends. Germline V CDR1 and CDR2: LNHDA, SQIVND (reference sequence). The CDR3 length is 13 residues. CDR3: CASSIDSTYEQYF. Here the CDR3 DNA reads TGTGCCAGTAGTATAGATTCTACCTACGAGCAGTACTTC. Based on the CDR3 plus reference TRBV19 and TRBJ2-7, the full variable domain is DGGITQSPKYLFRKEGQNVTLSCEQNLNHDAMYWYRQDPGQGLRLIYYSQIVNDFQKGDIAEGYSVSREKKESFPLTVTSAQKNPTAFYLCASSIDSTYEQYFGPGTRLTVT.

This clone was detected ten times or more. The chain joins TRBV6-4 to TRBJ1-3; possibly TRBD1 for D (6 bases). Germline-derived CDR1 and CDR2 are MRHNA and SNTAGT. Trimming stripped 6 bases from V and 0 bases from J, with 9 bases between. This CDR3 contains 14 residues. The CDR3 spells CASSPGASGNTIYF. The CDR3 region has the DNA TGTGCCAGCAGCCCAGGGGCCTCTGGAAACACCATATATTTT.

This clone was counted many times. This rearrangement joins TRBV5-1 to TRBJ2-7; TRBD1 matches at 11 bases. The CDR3 is made up of 14 amino acids. The trim removed 4 bases at V and 9 bases at J, leaving 9 bases unmatched. Looked up from germline, CDR1 is SGHRS and CDR2 is YFSETQ. DNA for the CDR3: TGCGCCAGCAGCGCCACCCCGGGACAGGGGGTGCAGTACTTC. Protein sequence: CASSATPGQGVQYF.